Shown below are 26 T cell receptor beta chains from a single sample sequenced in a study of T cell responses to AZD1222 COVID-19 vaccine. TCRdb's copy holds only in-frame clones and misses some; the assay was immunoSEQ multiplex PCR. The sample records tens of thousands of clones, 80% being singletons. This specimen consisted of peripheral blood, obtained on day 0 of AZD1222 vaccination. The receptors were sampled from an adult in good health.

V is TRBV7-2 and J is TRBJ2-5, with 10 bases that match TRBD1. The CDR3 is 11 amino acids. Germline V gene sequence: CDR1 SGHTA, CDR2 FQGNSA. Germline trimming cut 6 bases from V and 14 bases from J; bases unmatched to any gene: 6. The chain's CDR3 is CASSPGTGVYF. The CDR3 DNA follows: TGTGCCAGCAGTCCCGGGACAGGGGTTTACTTC.

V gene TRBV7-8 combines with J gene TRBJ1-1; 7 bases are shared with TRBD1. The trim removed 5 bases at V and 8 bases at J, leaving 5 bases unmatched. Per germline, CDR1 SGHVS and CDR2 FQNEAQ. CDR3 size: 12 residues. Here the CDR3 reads CASSPPGQEAFF. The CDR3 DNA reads TGTGCCAGCAGCCCGCCGGGACAGGAAGCTTTCTTT.

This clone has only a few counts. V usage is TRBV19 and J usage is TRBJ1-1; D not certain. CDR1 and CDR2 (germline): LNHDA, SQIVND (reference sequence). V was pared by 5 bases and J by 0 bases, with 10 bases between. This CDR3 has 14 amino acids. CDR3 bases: TGTGCCAGTAGTCCAGGACGGTTGAACACTGAAGCTTTCTTT. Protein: CASSPGRLNTEAFF.

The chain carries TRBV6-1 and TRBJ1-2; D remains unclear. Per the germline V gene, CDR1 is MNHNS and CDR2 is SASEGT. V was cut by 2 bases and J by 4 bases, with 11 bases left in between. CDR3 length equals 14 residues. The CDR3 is CASSEMTGSYGYTF. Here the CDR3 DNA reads TGTGCCAGCAGTGAAATGACGGGGTCCTATGGCTACACCTTC.

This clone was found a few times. The DNA of the CDR3 is TGTGCCAGCAGCGTCCGGGACTATGGCGAAAAACTGTTTTTT. Amino acid sequence: CASSVRDYGEKLFF. The chain joins TRBV5-4 to TRBJ1-4; D might be TRBD1 (5 bases). The germline gives CDR1 SGHNT, CDR2 YYREEE (reference sequence). V shed 4 bases and J shed 8 bases, with 15 bases lying between them. This CDR3 comprises 14 residues.

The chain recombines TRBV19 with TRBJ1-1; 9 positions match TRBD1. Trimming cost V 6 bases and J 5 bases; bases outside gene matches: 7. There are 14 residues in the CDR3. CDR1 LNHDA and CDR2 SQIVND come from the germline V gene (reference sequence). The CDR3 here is CASREDRGSTEAFF. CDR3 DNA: TGTGCCAGTAGGGAGGACAGGGGAAGTACTGAAGCTTTCTTT.

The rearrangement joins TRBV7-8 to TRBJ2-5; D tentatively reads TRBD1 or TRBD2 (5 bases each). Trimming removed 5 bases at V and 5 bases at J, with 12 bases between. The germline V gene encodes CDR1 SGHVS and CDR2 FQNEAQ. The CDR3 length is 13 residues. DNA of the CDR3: TGTGCCAGCAGCGCCGGGACGGAGGAGACCCAGTACTTC. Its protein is CASSAGTEETQYF.

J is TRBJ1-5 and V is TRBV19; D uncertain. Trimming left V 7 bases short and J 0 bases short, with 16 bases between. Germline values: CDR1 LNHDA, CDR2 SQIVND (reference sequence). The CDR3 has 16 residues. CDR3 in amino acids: CASTPRQTYSNQPQHF. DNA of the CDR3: TGTGCCAGTACCCCGCGGCAGACCTATAGCAATCAGCCCCAGCATTTT.

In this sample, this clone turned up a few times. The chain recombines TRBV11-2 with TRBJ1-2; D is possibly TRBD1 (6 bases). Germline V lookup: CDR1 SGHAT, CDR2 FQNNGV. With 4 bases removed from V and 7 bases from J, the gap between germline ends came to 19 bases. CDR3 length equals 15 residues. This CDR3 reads CASSSRRGQWGGYTF. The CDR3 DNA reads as TGTGCCAGCAGCTCGAGGAGAGGACAGTGGGGTGGCTACACCTTC.

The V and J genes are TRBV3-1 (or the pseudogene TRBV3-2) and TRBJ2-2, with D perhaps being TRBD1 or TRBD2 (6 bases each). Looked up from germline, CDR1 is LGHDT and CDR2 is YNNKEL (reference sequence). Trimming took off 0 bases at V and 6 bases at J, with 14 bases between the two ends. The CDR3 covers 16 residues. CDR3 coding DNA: TGTGCCAGCAGCCAAGATGGAGGGGGGCTGGCCGGGGAGCTGTTTTTT. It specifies CASSQDGGGLAGELFF.

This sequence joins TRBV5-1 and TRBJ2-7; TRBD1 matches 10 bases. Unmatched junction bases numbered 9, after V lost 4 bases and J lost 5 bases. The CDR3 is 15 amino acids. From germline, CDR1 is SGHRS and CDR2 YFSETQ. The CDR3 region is CASSRQGARVDEQYF. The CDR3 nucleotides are TGCGCCAGCAGCAGACAGGGGGCGAGGGTGGACGAGCAGTACTTC. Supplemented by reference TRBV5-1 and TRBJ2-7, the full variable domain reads KAGVTQTPRYLIKTRGQQVTLSCSPISGHRSVSWYQQTPGQGLQFLFEYFSETQRNKGNFPGRFSGRQFSNSRSEMNVSTLELGDSALYLCASSRQGARVDEQYFGPGTRLTVT.

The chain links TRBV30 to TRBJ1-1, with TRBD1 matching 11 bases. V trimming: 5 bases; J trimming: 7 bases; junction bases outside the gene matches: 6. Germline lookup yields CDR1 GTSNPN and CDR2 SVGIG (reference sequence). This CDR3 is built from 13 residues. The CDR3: CAWLGTGGGEAFF. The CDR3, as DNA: TGTGCCTGGCTCGGGACAGGGGGGGGTGAAGCTTTCTTT.

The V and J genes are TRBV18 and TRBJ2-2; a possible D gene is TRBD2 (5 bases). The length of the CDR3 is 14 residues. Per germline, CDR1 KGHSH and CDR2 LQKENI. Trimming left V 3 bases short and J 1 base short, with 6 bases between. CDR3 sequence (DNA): TGTGCCAGCTCACCCCGGGAGAACACCGGGGAGCTGTTTTTT. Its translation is CASSPRENTGELFF.

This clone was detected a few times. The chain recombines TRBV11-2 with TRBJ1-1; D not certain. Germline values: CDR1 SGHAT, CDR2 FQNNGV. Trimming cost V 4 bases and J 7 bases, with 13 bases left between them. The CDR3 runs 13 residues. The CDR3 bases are TGTGCCAGCAGCTCATTACAGTCACGTGAAGCTTTCTTT. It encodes CASSSLQSREAFF.

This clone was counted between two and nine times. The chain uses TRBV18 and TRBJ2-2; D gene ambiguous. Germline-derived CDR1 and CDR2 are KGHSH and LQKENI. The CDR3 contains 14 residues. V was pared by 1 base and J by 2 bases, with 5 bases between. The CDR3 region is CASSPQDNTGELFF. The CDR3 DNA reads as TGTGCCAGCTCACCACAGGATAACACCGGGGAGCTGTTTTTT.

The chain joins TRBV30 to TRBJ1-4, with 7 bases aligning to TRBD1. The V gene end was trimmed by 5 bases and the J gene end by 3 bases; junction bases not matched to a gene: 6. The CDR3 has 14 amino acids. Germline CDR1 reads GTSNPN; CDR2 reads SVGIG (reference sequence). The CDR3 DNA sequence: TGTGCCTGGGGGTTGGGGACAGCTAATGAAAAACTGTTTTTT. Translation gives CAWGLGTANEKLFF.

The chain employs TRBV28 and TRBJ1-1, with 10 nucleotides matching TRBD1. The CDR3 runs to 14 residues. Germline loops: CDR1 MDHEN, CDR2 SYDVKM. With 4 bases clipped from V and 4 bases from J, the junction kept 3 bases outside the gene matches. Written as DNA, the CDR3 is TGTGCCAGCAGTTCGGGACAGGGGATCACTGAAGCTTTCTTT. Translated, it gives CASSSGQGITEAFF.

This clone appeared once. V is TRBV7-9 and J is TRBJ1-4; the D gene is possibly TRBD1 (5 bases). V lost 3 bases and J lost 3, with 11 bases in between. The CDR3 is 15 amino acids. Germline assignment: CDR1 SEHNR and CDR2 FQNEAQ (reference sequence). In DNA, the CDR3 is TGTGCCAGCAGCTTGGGGGTACAGGCTAATGAAAAACTGTTTTTT. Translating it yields CASSLGVQANEKLFF.

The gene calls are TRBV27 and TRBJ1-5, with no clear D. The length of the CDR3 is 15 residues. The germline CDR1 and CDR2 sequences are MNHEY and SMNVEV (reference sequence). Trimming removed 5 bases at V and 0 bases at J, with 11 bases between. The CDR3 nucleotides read TGTGCCAGCAGTCCATGGGAGTTTAGCAATCAGCCCCAGCATTTT. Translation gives CASSPWEFSNQPQHF.

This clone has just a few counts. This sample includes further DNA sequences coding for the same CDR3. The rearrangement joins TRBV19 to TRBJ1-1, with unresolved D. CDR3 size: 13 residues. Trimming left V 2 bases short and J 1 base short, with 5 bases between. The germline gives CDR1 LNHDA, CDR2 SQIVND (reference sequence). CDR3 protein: CASSISRNTEAFF. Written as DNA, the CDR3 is TGTGCCAGTAGTATATCGAGGAACACTGAAGCTTTCTTT.

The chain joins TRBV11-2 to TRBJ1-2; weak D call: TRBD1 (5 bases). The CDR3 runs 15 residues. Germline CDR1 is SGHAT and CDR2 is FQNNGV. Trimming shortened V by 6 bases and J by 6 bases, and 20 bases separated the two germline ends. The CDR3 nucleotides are TGTGCCAGCAGTTCCCCCCGCCGGGGGAAGGATGGCTACACCTTC. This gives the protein CASSSPRRGKDGYTF. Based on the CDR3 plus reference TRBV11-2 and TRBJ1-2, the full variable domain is EAGVAQSPRYKIIEKRQSVAFWCNPISGHATLYWYQQILGQGPKLLIQFQNNGVVDDSQLPKDRFSAERLKGVDSTLKIQPAKLEDSAVYLCASSSPRRGKDGYTFGSGTRLTVV.

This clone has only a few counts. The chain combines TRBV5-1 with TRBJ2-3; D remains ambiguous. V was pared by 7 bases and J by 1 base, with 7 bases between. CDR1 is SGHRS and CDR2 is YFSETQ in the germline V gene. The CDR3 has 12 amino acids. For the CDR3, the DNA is TGCGCCAGCGGGCAGGGCACAGATACGCAGTATTTT. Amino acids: CASGQGTDTQYF.

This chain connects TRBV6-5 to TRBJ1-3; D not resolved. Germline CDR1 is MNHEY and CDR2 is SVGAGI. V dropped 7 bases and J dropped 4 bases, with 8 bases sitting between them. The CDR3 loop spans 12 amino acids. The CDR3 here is CASNGGGNTIYF. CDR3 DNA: TGTGCCAGCAACGGAGGCGGAAACACCATATATTTT.

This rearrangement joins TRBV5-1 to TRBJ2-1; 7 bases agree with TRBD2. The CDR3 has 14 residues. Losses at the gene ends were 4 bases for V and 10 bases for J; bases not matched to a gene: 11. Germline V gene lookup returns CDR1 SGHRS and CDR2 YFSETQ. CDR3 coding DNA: TGCGCCAGCAGCCAGAGCGGGGACTACACCGAGCAGTTCTTC. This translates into CASSQSGDYTEQFF.

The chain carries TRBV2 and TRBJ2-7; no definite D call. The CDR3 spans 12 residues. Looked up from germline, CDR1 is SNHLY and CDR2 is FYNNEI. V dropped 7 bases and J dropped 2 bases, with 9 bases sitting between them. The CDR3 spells CASKSGPYEQYF. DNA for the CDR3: TGTGCCAGCAAATCCGGGCCCTACGAGCAGTACTTC. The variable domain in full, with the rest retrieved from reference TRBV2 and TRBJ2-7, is EPEVTQTPSHQVTQMGQEVILRCVPISNHLYFYWYRQILGQKVEFLVSFYNNEISEKSEIFDDQFSVERPDGSNFTLKIRSTKLEDSAMYFCASKSGPYEQYFGPGTRLTVT.

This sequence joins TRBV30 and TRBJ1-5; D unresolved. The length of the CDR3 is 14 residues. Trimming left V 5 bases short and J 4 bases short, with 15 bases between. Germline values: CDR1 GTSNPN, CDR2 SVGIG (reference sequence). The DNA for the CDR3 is TGTGCCTGGGGCCCTCGAGCCCAAAATCAGCCCCAGCATTTT. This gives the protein CAWGPRAQNQPQHF.